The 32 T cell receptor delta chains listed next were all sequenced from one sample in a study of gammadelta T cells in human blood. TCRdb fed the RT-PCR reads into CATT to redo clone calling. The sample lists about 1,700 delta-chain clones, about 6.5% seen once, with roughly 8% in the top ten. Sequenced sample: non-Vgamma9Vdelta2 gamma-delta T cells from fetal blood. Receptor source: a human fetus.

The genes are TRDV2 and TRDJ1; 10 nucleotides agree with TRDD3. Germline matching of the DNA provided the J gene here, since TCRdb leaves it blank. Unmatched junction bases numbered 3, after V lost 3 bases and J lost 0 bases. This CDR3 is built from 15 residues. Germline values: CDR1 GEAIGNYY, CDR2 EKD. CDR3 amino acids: CACDGGYAYTDKLIF. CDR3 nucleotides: TGTGCCTGTGACGGGGGATACGCGTACACCGATAAACTCATCTTT.

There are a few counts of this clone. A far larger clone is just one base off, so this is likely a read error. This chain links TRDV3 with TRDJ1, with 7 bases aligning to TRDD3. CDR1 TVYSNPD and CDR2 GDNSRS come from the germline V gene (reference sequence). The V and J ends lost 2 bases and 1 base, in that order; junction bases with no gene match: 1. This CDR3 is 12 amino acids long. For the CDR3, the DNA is TGTGCCTTTGGGGGATGCACCGATAAACTCATCTTT. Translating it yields CAFGGCTDKLIF.

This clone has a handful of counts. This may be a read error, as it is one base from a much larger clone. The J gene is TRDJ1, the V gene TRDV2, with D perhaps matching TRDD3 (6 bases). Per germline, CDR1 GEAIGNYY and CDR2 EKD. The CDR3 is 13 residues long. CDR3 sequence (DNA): TGTGCCCGTGACACTGGGTACACCGATAAACTCATCTTT. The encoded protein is CARDTGYTDKLIF.

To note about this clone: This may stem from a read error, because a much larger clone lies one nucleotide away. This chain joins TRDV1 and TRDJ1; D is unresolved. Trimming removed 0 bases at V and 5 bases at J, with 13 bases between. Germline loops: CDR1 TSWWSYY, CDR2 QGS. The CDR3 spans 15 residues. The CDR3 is CALGELGYTSDKLIF. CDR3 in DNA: TGTGCTCTTGGGGAACTGGGGTATACTTCTGATAAACTCATCTTT.

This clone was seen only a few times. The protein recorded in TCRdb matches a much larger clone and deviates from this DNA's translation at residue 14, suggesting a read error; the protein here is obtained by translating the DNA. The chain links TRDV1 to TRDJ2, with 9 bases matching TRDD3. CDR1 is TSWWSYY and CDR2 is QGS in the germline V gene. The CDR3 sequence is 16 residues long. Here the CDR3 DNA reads TGTGCTCTTGGGGAACTGGGGGATACTTTGACAGCACAACGCTTCTTT. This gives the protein CALGELGDTLTAQRFF.

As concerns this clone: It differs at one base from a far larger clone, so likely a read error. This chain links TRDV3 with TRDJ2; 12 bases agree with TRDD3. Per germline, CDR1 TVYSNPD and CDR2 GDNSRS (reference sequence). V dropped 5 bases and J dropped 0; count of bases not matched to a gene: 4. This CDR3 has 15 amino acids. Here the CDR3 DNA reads TGTGCCATGTACTGGGGGATACCTTTGACAGCACAACTCTTCTTT. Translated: CAMYWGIPLTAQLFF.

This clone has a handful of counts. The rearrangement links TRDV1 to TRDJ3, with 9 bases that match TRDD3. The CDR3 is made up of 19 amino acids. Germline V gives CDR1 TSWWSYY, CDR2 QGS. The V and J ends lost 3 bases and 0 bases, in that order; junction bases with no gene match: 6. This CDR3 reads CALGEGLLGDSWDTRQMFF. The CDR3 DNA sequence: TGTGCTCTTGGGGAGGGGTTACTGGGGGACTCCTGGGACACCCGACAGATGTTTTTC.

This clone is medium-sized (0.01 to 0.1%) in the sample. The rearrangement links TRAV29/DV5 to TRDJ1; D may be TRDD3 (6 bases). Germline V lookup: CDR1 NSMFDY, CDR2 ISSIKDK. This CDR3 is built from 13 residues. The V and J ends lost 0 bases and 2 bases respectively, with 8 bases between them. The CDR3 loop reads CAASAWGTDKLIF. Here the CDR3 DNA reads TGTGCAGCAAGCGCGTGGGGGACCGATAAACTCATCTTT.

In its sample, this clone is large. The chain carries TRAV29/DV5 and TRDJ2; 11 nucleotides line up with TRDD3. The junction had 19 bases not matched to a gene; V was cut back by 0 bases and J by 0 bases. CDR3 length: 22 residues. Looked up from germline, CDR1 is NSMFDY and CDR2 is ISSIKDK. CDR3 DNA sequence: TGTGCAGCAAGCGCGCATACTCAGTACTGGGGGATAATGGGTTCTTTGACAGCACAACTCTTCTTT. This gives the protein CAASAHTQYWGIMGSLTAQLFF.

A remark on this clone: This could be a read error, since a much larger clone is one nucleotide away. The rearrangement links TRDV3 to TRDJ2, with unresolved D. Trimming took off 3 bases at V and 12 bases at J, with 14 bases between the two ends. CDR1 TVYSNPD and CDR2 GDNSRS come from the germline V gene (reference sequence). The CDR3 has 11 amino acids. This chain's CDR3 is CALLDTDKLFF. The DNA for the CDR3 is TGTGCCTTACTTGACACCGATAAACTCTTCTTT.

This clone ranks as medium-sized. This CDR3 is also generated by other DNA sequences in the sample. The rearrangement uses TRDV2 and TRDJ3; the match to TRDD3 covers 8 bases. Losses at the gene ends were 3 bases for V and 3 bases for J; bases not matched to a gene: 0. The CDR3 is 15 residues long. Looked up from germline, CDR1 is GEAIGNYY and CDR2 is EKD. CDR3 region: CACDWGIWDTRQMFF. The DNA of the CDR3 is TGTGCCTGTGACTGGGGGATCTGGGACACCCGACAGATGTTTTTC.

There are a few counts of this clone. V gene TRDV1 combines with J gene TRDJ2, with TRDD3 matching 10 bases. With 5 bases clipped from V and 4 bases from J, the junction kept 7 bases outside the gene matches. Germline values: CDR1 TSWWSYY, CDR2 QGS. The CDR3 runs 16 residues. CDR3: CALGKRGIRETAQLFF. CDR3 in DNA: TGTGCTCTTGGGAAGAGGGGGATACGAGAGACAGCACAACTCTTCTTT.

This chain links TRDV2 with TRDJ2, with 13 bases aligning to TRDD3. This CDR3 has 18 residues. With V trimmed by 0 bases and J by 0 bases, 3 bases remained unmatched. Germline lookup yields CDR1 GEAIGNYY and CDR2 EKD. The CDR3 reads CACDTGTGGYALTAQLFF. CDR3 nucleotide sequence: TGTGCCTGTGACACCGGTACTGGGGGATACGCTTTGACAGCACAACTCTTCTTT.

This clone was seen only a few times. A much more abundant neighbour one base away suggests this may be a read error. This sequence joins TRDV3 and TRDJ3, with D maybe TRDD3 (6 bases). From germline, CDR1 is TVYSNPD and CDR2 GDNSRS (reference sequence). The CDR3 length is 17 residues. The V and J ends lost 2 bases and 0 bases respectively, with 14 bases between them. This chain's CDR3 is CAFVLRDSSWDTRQMFF. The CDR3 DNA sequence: TGTGCCTTTGTACTGAGGGATAGCTCCTGGGACACCCGACAGATGTTTTTC.

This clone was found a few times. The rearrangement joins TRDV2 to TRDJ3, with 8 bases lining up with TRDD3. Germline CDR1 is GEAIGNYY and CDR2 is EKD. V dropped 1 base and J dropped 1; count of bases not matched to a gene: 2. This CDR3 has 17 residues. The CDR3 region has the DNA TGTGCCTGTGACACGGTGGGGGATTCCTGGGACACCCGACAGATGTTTTTC. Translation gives CACDTVGDSWDTRQMFF.

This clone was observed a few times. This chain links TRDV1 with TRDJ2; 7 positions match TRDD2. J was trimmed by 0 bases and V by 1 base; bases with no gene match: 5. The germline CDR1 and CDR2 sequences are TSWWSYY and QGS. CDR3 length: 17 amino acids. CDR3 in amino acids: CALGERLPRALTAQLFF. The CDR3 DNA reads TGTGCTCTTGGGGAACGACTTCCTAGAGCTTTGACAGCACAACTCTTCTTT.

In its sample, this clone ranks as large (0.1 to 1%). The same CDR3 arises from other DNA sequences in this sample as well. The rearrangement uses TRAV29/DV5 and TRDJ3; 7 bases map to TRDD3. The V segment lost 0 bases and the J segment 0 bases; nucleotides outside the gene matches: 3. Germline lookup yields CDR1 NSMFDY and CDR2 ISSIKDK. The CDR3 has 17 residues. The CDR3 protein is CAASVDTSSWDTRQMFF. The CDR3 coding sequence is TGTGCAGCAAGCGTGGATACGAGCTCCTGGGACACCCGACAGATGTTTTTC.

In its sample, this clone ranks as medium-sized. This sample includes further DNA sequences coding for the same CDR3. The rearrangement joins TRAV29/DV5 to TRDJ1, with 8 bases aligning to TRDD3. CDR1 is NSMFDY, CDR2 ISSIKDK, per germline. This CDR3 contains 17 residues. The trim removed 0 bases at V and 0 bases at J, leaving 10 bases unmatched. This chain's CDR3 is CAASAGPYGGYTDKLIF. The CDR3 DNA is TGTGCAGCAAGCGCTGGGCCTTATGGGGGATACACCGATAAACTCATCTTT.

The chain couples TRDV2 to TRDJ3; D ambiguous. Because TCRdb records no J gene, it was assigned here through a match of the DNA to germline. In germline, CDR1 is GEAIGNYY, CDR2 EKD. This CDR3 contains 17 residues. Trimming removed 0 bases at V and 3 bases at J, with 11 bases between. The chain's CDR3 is CACDTGPPHWDTRQMFF. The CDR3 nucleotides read TGTGCCTGTGACACCGGCCCCCCGCACTGGGACACCCGACAGATGTTTTTC.

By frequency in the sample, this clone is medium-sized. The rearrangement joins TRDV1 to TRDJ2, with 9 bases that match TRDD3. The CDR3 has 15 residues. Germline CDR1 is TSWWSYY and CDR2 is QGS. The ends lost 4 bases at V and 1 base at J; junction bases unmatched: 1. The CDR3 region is CALGVLGDLTAQLFF. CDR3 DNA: TGTGCTCTTGGGGTACTGGGGGATTTGACAGCACAACTCTTCTTT.

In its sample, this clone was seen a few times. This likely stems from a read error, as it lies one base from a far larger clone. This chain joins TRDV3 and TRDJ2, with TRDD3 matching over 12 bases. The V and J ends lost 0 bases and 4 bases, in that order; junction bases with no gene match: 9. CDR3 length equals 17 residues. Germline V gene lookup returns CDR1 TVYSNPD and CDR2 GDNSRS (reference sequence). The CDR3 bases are TGTGCCTTTAGCGGGCATCTGGGGGATACGCGGACAGCACAACTCTTCTTT. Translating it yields CAFSGHLGDTRTAQLFF.

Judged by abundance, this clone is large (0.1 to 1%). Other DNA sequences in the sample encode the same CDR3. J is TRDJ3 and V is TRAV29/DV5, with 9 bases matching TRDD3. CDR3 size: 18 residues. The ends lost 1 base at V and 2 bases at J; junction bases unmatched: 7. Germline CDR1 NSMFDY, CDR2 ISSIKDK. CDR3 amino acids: CAASRTGGRAWDTRQMFF. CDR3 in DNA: TGTGCAGCAAGCAGAACTGGGGGAAGGGCCTGGGACACCCGACAGATGTTTTTC. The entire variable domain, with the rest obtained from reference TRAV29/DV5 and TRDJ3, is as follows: DQQVKQNSPSLSVQEGRISILNCDYTNSMFDYFLWYKKYPAEGPTFLISISSIKDKNEDGRFTVFLNKSAKHLSLHIVPSQPGDSAVYFCAASRTGGRAWDTRQMFFGTGIKLFVEP.

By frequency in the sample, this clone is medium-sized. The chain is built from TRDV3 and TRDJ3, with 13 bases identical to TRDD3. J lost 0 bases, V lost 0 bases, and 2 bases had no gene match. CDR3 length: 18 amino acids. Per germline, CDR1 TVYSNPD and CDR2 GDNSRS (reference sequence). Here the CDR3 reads CAFSYWGIRSWDTRQMFF. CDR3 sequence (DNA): TGTGCCTTTAGCTACTGGGGGATACGCTCCTGGGACACCCGACAGATGTTTTTC.

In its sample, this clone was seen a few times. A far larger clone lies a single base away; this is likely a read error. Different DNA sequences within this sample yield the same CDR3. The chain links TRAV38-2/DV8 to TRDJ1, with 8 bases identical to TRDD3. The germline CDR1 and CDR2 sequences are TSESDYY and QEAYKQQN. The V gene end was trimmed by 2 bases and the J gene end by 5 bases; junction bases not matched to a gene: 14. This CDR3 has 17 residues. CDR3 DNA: TGTGCTTATAGGAGTGCTACTGGGGGCTACGCATCGGATAAACTCATCTTT. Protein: CAYRSATGGYASDKLIF.

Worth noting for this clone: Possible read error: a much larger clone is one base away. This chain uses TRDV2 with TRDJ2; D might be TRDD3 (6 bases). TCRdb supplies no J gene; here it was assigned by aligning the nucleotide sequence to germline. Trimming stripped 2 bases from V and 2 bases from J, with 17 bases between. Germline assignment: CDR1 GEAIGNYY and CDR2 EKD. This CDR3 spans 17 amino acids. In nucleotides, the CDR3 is TGTGCCTGTGACAGAGGGTGGGGGCCCTCGTTGACAGCACAACTCTTCTTT. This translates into CACDRGWGPSLTAQLFF.

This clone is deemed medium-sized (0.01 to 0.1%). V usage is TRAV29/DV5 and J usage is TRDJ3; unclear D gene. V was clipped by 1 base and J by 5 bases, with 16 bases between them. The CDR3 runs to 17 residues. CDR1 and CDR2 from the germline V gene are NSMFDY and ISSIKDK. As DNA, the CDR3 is TGTGCAGCAAGCCCCAGGATTACTGCCCGGGACACCCGACAGATGTTTTTC. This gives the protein CAASPRITARDTRQMFF. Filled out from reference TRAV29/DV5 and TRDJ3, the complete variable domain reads DQQVKQNSPSLSVQEGRISILNCDYTNSMFDYFLWYKKYPAEGPTFLISISSIKDKNEDGRFTVFLNKSAKHLSLHIVPSQPGDSAVYFCAASPRITARDTRQMFFGTGIKLFVEP.

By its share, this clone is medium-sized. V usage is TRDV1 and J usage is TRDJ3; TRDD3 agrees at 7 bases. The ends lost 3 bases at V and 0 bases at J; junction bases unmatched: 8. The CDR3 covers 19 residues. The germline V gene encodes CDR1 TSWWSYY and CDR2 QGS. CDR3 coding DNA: TGTGCTCTTGGGGACTCTCTGGGGGTTAGCTCCTGGGACACCCGACAGATGTTTTTC. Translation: CALGDSLGVSSWDTRQMFF.

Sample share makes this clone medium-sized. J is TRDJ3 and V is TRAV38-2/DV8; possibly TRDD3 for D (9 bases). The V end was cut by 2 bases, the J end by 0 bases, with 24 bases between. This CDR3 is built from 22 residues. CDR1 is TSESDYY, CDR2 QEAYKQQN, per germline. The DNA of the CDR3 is TGTGCTTATAGGAGTATGACTTCCTACGGGGGATACAGCTCCTGGGACACCCGACAGATGTTTTTC. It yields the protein CAYRSMTSYGGYSSWDTRQMFF.

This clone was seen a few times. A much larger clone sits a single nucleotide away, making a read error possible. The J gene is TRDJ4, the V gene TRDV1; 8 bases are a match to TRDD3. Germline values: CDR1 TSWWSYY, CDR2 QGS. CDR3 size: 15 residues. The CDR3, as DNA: TGTGCTCTTGGGGAACGTAAGGGATACGCCAGACACCTGATCTTT. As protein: CALGERKGYARHLIF.

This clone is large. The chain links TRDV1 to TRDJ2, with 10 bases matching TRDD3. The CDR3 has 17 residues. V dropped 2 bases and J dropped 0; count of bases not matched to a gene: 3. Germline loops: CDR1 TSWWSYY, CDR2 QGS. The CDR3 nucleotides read TGTGCTCTTGGGGAATTCCTGGGGGATACTTTGACAGCACAACTCTTCTTT. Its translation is CALGEFLGDTLTAQLFF.

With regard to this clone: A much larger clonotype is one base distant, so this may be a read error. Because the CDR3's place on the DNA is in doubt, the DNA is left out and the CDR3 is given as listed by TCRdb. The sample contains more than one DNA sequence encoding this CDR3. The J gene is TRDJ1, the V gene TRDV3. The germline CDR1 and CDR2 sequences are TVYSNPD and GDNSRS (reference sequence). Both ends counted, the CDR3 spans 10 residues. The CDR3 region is CAFGTDKLIF.

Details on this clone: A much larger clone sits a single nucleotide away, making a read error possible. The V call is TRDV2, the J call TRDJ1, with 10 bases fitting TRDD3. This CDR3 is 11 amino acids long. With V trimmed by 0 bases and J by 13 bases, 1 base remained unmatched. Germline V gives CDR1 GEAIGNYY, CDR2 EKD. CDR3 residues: CACDTWGIPIF. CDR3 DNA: TGTGCCTGTGACACCTGGGGGATACCCATCTTT.